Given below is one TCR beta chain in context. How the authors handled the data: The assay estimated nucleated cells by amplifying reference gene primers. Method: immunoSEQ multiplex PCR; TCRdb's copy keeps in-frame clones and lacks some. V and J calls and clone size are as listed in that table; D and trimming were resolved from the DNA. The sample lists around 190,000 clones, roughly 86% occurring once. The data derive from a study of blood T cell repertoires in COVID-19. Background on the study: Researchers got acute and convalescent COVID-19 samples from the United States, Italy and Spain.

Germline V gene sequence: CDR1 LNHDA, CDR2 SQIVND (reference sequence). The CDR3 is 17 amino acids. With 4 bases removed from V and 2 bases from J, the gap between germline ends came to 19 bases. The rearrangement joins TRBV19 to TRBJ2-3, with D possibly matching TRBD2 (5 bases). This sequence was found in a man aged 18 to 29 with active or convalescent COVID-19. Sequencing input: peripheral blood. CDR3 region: CASSTTGLTSYTDTQYF. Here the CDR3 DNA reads TGTGCCAGTAGTACCACCGGACTGACTTCTTACACAGATACGCAGTATTTT. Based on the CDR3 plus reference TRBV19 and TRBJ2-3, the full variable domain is DGGITQSPKYLFRKEGQNVTLSCEQNLNHDAMYWYRQDPGQGLRLIYYSQIVNDFQKGDIAEGYSVSREKKESFPLTVTSAQKNPTAFYLCASSTTGLTSYTDTQYFGPGTRLTVL.